A single sample gave rise to the 2 T cell receptor beta chains below, sequenced in a study of shared clonotypes between healthy human individuals. CD45RO negativity and positive selection for CCR7 defined naive CD8 cells, a population that excluded terminally differentiated effector memory CD45RA+ cells. Profiling relied on immunoSEQ multiplex PCR, and the TCRdb table lists in-frame clones only, not all of them. The repertoire holds about 750,000 clones, with about 91% as singletons. The material sequenced was naive CD8+ T cells sorted from blood. Receptors originate from a man aged 25-45 years in good health.

The chain has TRBV6-5 and TRBJ2-1; 7 bases agree with TRBD2. Germline lookup yields CDR1 MNHEY and CDR2 SVGAGI. CDR3 length: 14 residues. V was pared by 4 bases and J by 6 bases, with 6 bases of the junction left unmatched. CDR3 sequence reads: CASSSAGEGNEQFF. CDR3 in DNA: TGTGCCAGCAGTTCAGCCGGGGAGGGCAATGAGCAGTTCTTC.

The chain links TRBV7-9 to TRBJ1-2; tentative D call: TRBD1 (5 bases). Germline values: CDR1 SEHNR, CDR2 FQNEAQ (reference sequence). V lost 5 bases to trimming and J lost 7 bases, with 14 bases between them. The CDR3 totals 13 residues. The chain's CDR3 is CASSPQVGGGYTF. In DNA, the CDR3 is TGTGCCAGCAGCCCCCAGGTGGGGGGTGGCTACACCTTC.